This TCR beta chain was recorded in a study of T-cell reconstitution after alpha-beta-depleted transplantation in children. Study-level points and caveats: Surviving recipient cells, namely T cells and thymic progenitors, were the source of high day-60 TCRbeta diversity in some patients. The main origin of T-cell counts and diversity one year after transplant was newly produced T cells.

The authors prepared the TCRbeta library with unique molecular identifiers. TCRdb passed the PCR reads through MiXCR, listing each CDR3 protein once. In the table there are 250,000 to 400,000 distinct CDR3 sequences, around 25% of which are singletons. In germline, CDR1 is SGHRS, CDR2 YFSETQ. The CDR3 length is 15 residues. V gave up 0 bases and J gave up 3 bases, with 12 bases separating them. This clonotype has just a few counts. Its antigen is not known. Sequencing was performed on PBMCs, mostly from graft donor cells, taken 180 days after TCRalphabeta/CD19-depleted stem cell transplant. This TCR came from a male patient younger than 18 who had a stem cell transplant for acute lymphoblastic leukemia, so the T cells may come from the graft donor. The rearrangement uses TRBV5-1 and TRBJ1-1; D is ambiguous. The CDR3 DNA reads as TGCGCCAGCAGCTTGGATAGGGTTGGATACACTGAAGCTTTCTTT. Translating gives CASSLDRVGYTEAFF.